These T cell receptor beta chains were read from a single sample in a study of immune heterogeneity within non-small cell lung tumors. MiXCR, run by TCRdb on the multiplex PCR reads, gives a single entry per CDR3 protein. The sample consists of 20,000 or so distinct CDR3 sequences, around 26% of them appearing once. The sequenced sample was lung tumor tissue. These receptors came from a man aged 35-49 years with non-small cell lung cancer. CDR3s include the opening cysteine and the closing phenylalanine or tryptophan. D genes are given only for firm matches. Size tells how often a clone was seen (once, few, many) or the class of an expanded clone, and some rows leave it out.

j_call d_call clone_size v_call cdr3_nt cdr3_aa
TRBJ2-1 - - TRBV9 TGTGCCAGCAGTTCGACGTGGGCTTGTTATAATGAGCAGTTCTTC CASSSTWACYNEQFF
TRBJ1-5 TRBD1 medium-sized TRBV6-1 TGTGCCAGCAGCTACCGACAGGGACCGGGTCAGCCCCAGCATTTT CASSYRQGPGQPQHF
TRBJ2-7 TRBD1 many TRBV3-1 TGTGCCAGCAGCCAAGTGTGGACAGGGTCCTACGAGCAGTACTTC CASSQVWTGSYEQYF
TRBJ1-2 TRBD1 many TRBV24-1 TGTGCCACCAGTGACCCACGACAGGGGGCAGAATTCAACTATGGCTACACCTTC CATSDPRQGAEFNYGYTF
TRBJ1-1 - medium-sized TRBV18 TGTGCCAGCACCGAGACGCATGAAGCTTTCTTT CASTETHEAFF
TRBJ2-7 - medium-sized TRBV6-1 TGTGCCAGCAGTGAAGGACAGAGCACACGCTACGAGCAGTACTTC CASSEGQSTRYEQYF
TRBJ2-7 TRBD1 many TRBV6-4 TGTGCCAGCGACCCAAGACAGGGAACCTACGAGCAGTACTTC CASDPRQGTYEQYF
TRBJ2-3 TRBD1 few TRBV6-1 TGTGCCAGCAGTGAAAGGGACAGCGCAGATACGCAGTATTTT CASSERDSADTQYF
TRBJ1-1 - - TRBV7-9 TGTGCCAGCAGCCTACAGAATAATGAAGCTTTCTTT CASSLQNNEAFF
TRBJ2-3 TRBD2 few TRBV20-1 TGCAGTGCTAGAGGCACCACTAGCGGGCCAGATACGCAGTATTTT CSARGTTSGPDTQYF